The present entry profiles one TCR beta chain with its context. This entry comes from a study of T cell responses to AZD1222 COVID-19 vaccine. TCRdb keeps only in-frame clones here, not all; method: immunoSEQ multiplex PCR. This sample carries about 120,000 clones, 90% to 95% of them seen once, and the ten largest clones take 2.5% to 3.5%. V was shortened by 4 bases and J by 2 bases, with 14 bases between the two germline ends. The CDR3 has 15 residues. From germline, CDR1 is LGHDT and CDR2 YNNKEL (reference sequence). This chain uses TRBV3-1 (or the pseudogene TRBV3-2) with TRBJ1-1; a possible D gene is TRBD1 (6 bases). The source of this sequence is an adult in good health. The sequences come from peripheral blood, collected on day 0 of AZD1222 vaccination. This chain's CDR3 is CASSLLGGQNTEAFF. The CDR3 nucleotides read TGTGCCAGCAGCCTCCTAGGGGGACAAAACACTGAAGCTTTCTTT.